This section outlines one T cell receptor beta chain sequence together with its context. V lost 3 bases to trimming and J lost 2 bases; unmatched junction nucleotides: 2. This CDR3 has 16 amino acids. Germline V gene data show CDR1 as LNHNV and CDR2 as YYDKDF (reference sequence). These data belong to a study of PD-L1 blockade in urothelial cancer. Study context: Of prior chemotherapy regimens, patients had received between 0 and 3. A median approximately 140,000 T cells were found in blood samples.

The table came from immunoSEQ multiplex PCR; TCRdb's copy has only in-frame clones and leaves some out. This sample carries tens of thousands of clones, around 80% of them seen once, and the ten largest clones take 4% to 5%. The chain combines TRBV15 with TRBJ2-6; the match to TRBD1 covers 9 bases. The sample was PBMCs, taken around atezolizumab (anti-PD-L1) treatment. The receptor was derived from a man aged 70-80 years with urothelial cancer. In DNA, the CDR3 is TGTGCCACCAGCAGCAACAGGGGGCCTGGGGCCAACGTCCTGACTTTC. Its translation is CATSSNRGPGANVLTF.